This TCR beta chain was captured by sequencing in a study of blood T cell repertoires in COVID-19. This clone was detected only once. Data came from immunoSEQ multiplex PCR; TCRdb stores just in-frame clones and leaves some out. The data show approximately 300,000 clones, about 82% seen once. Germline V lookup: CDR1 LNHDA, CDR2 SQIVND (reference sequence). V gave up 1 base and J gave up 2 bases, with 6 bases separating them. The CDR3 is made up of 13 amino acids. This clonotype originated in a woman aged 45-59 years with acute or convalescent COVID-19. V is TRBV19 and J is TRBJ2-7, with a possible D match to TRBD1 (5 bases). Sequencing used peripheral blood. CDR3 DNA: TGTGCCAGTAGTATAGCACAGGCCTACGAGCAGTACTTC. This encodes CASSIAQAYEQYF.